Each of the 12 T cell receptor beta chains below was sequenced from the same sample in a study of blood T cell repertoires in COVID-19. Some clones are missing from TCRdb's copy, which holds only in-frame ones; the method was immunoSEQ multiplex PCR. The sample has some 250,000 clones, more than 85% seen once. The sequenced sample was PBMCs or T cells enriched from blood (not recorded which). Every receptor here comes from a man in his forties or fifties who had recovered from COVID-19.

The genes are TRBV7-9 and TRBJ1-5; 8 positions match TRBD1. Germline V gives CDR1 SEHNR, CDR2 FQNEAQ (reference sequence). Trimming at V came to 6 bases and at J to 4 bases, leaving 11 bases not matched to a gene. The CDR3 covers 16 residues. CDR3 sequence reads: CASSSDRGFGNQPQHF. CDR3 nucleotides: TGTGCCAGCAGTTCTGACAGGGGTTTTGGAAATCAGCCCCAGCATTTT. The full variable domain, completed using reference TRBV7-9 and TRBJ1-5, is DTGVSQNPRHKITKRGQNVTFRCDPISEHNRLYWYRQTLGQGPEFLTYFQNEAQLEKSRLLSDRFSAERPKGSFSTLEIQRTEQGDSAMYLCASSSDRGFGNQPQHFGDGTRLSIL.

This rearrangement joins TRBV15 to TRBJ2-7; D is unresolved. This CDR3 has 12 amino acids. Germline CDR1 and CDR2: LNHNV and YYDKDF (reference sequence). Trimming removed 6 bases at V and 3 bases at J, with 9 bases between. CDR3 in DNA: TGTGCCACCAGAGATGGCGGCTACGAGCAGTACTTC. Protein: CATRDGGYEQYF.

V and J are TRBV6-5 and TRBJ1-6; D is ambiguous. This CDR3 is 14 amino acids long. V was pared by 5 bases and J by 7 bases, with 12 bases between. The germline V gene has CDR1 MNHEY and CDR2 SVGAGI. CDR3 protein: CASSTTNTNSPLHF. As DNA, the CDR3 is TGTGCCAGCAGTACCACTAATACCAATTCACCCCTCCACTTT.

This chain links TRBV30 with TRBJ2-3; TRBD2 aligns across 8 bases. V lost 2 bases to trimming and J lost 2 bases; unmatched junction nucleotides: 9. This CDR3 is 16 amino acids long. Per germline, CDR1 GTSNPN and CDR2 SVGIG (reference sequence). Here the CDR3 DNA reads TGTGCCTGGAGTCGTCGTATGCGGGGGGCCACAGATACGCAGTATTTT. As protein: CAWSRRMRGATDTQYF.

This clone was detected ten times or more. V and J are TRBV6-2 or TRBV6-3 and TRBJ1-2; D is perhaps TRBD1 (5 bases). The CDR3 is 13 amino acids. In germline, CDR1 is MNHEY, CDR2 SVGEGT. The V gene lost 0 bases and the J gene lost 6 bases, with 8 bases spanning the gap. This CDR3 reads CASSYSGRNGYTF. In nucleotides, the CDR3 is TGTGCCAGCAGTTACTCGGGGCGGAATGGCTACACCTTC.

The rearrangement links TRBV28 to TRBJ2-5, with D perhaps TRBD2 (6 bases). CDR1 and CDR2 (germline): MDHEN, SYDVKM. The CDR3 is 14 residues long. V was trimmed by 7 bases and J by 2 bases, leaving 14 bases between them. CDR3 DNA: TGTGCCAGCACTAAAGGGACTTATCAAGAGACCCAGTACTTC. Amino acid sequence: CASTKGTYQETQYF. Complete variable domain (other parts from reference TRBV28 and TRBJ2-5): DVKVTQSSRYLVKRTGEKVFLECVQDMDHENMFWYRQDPGLGLRLIYFSYDVKMKEKGDIPEGYSVSREKKERFSLILESASTNQTSMYLCASTKGTYQETQYFGPGTRLLVL.

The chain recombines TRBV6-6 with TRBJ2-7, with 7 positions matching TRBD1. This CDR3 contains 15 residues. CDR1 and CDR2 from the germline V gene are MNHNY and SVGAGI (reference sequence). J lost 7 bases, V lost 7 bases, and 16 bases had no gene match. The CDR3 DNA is TGTGCCAGCATCCCAAACAGGGGCACAGGAAGGGAGCAGTACTTC. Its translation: CASIPNRGTGREQYF.

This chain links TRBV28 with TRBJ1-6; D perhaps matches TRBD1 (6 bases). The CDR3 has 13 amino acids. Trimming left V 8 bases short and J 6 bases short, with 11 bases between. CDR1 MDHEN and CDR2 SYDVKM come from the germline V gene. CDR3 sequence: CASRGQTNSPLHF. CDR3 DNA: TGTGCCAGCCGTGGACAGACTAATTCACCCCTCCACTTT.

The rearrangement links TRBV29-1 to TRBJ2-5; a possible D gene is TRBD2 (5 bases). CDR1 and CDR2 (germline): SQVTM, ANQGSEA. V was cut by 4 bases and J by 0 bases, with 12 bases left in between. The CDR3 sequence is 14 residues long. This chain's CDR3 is CSVAQRMYQETQYF. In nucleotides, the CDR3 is TGCAGCGTTGCCCAGCGGATGTACCAAGAGACCCAGTACTTC.

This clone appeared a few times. CDR3 amino acids: CASQTGAGYEQYF. The CDR3 nucleotides read TGTGCCAGTCAGACAGGGGCCGGGTACGAGCAGTACTTC. This chain connects TRBV19 to TRBJ2-7, with TRBD1 matching 8 bases. CDR3 size: 13 residues. CDR1 and CDR2 (germline): LNHDA, SQIVND (reference sequence). The ends lost 8 bases at V and 4 bases at J; junction bases unmatched: 7.

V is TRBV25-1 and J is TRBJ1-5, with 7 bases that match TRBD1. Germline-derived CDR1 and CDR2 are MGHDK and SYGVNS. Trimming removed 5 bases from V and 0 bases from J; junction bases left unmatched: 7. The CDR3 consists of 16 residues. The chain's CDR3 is CASSSTGEVSNQPQHF. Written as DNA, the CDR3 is TGTGCCAGCAGTTCAACAGGGGAAGTTAGCAATCAGCCCCAGCATTTT.

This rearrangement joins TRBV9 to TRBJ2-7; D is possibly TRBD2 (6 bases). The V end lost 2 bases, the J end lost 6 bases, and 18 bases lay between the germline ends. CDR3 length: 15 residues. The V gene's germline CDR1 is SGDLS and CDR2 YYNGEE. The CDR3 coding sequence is TGTGCCAGCAGCGTCGACGACGGGAGATGGAGCGAGCAGTACTTC. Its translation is CASSVDDGRWSEQYF.